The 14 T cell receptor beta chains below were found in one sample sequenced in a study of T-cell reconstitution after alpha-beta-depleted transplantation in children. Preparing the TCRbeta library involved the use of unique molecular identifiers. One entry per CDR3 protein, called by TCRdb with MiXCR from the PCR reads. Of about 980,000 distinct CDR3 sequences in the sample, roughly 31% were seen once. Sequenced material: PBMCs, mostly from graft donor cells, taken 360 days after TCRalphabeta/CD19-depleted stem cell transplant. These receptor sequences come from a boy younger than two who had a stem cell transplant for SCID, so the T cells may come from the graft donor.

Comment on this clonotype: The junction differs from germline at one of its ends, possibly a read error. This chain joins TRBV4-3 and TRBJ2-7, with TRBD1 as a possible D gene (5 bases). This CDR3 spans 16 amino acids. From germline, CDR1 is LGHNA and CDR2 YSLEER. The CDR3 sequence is CACSQDWGAGWYEQYF. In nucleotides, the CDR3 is TGCGCCTGCAGCCAAGATTGGGGTGCAGGGTGGTACGAGCAGTACTTC.

CDR3 bases: TGTGCCAGCAGTTTTTCTAGCGGACGCGAAAAACTGTTTTTT. It translates to CASSFSSGREKLFF. The V call is TRBV27, the J call TRBJ1-4; D gene ambiguous. The CDR3 is 14 amino acids. The germline gives CDR1 MNHEY, CDR2 SMNVEV (reference sequence). Trimming left V 3 bases short and J 8 bases short, with 13 bases between.

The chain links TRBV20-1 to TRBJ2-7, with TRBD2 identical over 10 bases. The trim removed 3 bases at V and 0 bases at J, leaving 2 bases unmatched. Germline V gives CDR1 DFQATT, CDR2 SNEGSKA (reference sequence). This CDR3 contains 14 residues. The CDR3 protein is CSARLAGGSYEQYF. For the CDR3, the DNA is TGCAGTGCTAGGTTAGCGGGGGGCTCCTACGAGCAGTACTTC.

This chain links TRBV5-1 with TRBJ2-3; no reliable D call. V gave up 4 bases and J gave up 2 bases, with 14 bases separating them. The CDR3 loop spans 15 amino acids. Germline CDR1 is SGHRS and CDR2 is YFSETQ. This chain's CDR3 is CASSPGYGYTDTQYF. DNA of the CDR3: TGCGCCAGCAGCCCCGGGTACGGATACACAGATACGCAGTATTTT.

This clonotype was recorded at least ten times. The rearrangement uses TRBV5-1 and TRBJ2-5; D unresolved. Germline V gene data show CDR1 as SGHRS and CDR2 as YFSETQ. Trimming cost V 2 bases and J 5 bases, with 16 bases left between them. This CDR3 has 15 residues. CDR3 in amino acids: CASSFGGQVGETQYF. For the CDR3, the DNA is TGCGCCAGCAGCTTTGGCGGCCAGGTGGGGGAGACCCAGTACTTC.

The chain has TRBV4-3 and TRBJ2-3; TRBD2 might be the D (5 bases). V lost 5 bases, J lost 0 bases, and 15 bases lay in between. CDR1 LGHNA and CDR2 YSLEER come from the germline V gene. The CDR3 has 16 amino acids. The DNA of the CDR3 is TGCGCCAGCAGCACCGGCGCGGGTTTTAGCACAGATACGCAGTATTTT. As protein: CASSTGAGFSTDTQYF.

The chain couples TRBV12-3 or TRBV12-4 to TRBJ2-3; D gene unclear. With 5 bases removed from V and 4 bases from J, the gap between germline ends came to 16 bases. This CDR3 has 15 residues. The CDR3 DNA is TGTGCCAGCAGTCCCTCTGGAGCGCTCTCAGATACGCAGTATTTT. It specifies CASSPSGALSDTQYF.

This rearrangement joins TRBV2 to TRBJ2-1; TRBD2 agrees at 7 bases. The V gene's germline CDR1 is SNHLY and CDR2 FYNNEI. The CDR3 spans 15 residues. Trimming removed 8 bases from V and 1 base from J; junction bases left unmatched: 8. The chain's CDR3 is CASGGDGGSYNEQFF. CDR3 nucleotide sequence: TGTGCCAGCGGAGGGGACGGGGGGTCCTACAATGAGCAGTTCTTC.

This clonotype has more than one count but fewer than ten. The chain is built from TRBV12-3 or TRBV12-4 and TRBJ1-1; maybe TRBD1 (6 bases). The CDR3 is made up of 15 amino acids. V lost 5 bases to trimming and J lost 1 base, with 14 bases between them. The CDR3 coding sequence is TGTGCCAGCAGTCCCAACAGGGCCACGAACACTGAAGCTTTCTTT. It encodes CASSPNRATNTEAFF.

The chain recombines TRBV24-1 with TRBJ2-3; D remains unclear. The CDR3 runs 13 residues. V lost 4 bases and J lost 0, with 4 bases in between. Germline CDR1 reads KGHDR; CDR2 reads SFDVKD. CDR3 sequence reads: CATSDHSTDTQYF. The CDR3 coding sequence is TGTGCCACCAGTGACCACAGCACAGATACGCAGTATTTT.

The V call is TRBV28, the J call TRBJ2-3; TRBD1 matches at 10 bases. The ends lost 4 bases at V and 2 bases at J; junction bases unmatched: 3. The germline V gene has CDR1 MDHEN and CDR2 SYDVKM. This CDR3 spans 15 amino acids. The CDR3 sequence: CASSWDRGYTDTQYF. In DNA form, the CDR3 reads TGTGCCAGCAGTTGGGACAGGGGTTACACAGATACGCAGTATTTT.

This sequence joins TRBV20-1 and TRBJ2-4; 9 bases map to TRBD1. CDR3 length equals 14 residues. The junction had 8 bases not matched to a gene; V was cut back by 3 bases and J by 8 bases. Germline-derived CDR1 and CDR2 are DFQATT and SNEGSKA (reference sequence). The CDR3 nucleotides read TGCAGTGCTAGTCCAACAGGGGGCCAGGACATTCAGTACTTC. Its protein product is CSASPTGGQDIQYF.

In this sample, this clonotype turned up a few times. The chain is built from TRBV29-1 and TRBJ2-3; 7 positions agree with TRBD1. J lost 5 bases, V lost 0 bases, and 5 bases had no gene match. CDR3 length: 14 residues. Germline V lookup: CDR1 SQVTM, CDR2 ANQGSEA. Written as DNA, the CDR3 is TGCAGCGTTGAAGATGGGGCAGGGGGAGATACGCAGTATTTT. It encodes CSVEDGAGGDTQYF.

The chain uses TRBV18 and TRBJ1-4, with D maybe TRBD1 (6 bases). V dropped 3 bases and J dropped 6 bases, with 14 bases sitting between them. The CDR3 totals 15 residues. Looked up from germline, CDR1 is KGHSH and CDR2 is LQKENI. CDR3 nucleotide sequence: TGTGCCAGCTCACCCTCGGGGGGGCGCGATGAAAAACTGTTTTTT. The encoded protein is CASSPSGGRDEKLFF.